This T cell receptor (beta chain) was recorded in a study of Graves' ophthalmopathy and Graves' hyperthyroidism. Looking at the study overall: The collection of peripheral blood took place at initial diagnosis, before any treatment.

Remarks on this clonotype: Its target is unknown. A much larger clone sits a single nucleotide away, making a read error possible.

There are 14 residues in the CDR3. CDR1 and CDR2 from the germline V gene are SNHLY and FYNNEI. Notes on the study in general: Both a 70.59% sensitivity and an approximately 76% specificity characterized the model's predictions of ophthalmopathy progression. Most expanded thyroid clonotypes above 0.001 frequency also appeared in blood.

Excluded: other autoimmune disease, uncontrolled infection, pregnancy or lactation. The authors amplified TCR beta CDR3 regions from RNA transcripts. After a first-round RT-PCR with HTBI primers, a second-round multiplex PCR was run. Each CDR3 protein is one row after TCRdb ran MiXCR on the multiplex PCR reads. The table has around 600,000 distinct CDR3 sequences, roughly 41% seen once. The receptor was derived from an adult man with Graves' ophthalmopathy. This chain uses TRBV2 with TRBJ1-3, with D perhaps TRBD1 (5 bases). The sequenced material came from peripheral blood. CDR3 protein: CASSSRESGNTVYF. The CDR3, as DNA: TGTGCCAGCAGCTCCAGGGAGTCTGGAAACACCGTATATTTT.